This note documents a single TCR beta chain sequence. This specimen belongs to a study of shared T cell receptors in the human thymus. Germline V gene sequence: CDR1 MNHEY, CDR2 SMNVEV (reference sequence). The CDR3 covers 14 residues. The trim removed 6 bases at V and 6 bases at J, leaving 8 bases unmatched. Only in-frame clones appear in the TCRdb table, and some are missing; sequencing was by immunoSEQ multiplex PCR. This sample has 540,000 or so clones; more than 75% occur once, and the top ten carry more than 0.01%. These records were also assigned to another study, of human thymus T cells. That work contributes: Having surgery to correct congenital heart defects, healthy Finnish infants acted as the donors. There were highly overlapping thymic repertoires among unrelated individuals, as related research reported.

The sample comprised thymocytes. The gene calls are TRBV27 and TRBJ2-1; TRBD1 matches 7 bases. The origin of this receptor is a boy in the first two years of life with a congenital heart defect. CDR3 nucleotides: TGTGCCAGCAGGAATCTAGGGGGCCGCAATGAGCAGTTCTTC. It codes for CASRNLGGRNEQFF.